Sequencing of this T cell receptor beta chain was carried out in a study of regulatory dendritic cells for organ transplantation. This CDR3 region has 16 residues. CDR1 and CDR2 (germline): LGHNA, YSLEER. V was clipped by 4 bases and J by 4 bases; unmatched bases: 12. Note on this clone: The target antigen is unknown.

CFSE-labeled sorted T cells met regulatory or mature dendritic cells for 4 to 6 days. Method: immunoSEQ multiplex PCR; TCRdb's copy keeps in-frame clones and lacks some. The sample consists of 3,900 or so clones, roughly 63% of them appearing once. The sample taken for sequencing was memory CD8+ T cells from blood cultured with regulatory dendritic cells. The subset is: CD45RO+ memory T cells. The TCR sequence derives from a human donor in good health. This chain uses TRBV4-3 with TRBJ1-2, with 7 bases lining up with TRBD1. This CDR3 is CASSLSQGIVSYGYTF. The CDR3, as DNA: TGCGCCAGCAGCCTTTCACAGGGGATAGTGAGCTATGGCTACACCTTC.